One sample yielded the 5 T cell receptor beta chains listed below, sequenced in a study of shared clonotypes between healthy human individuals. Generated by immunoSEQ multiplex PCR, the TCRdb table keeps only in-frame clones and is missing some. This table has approximately 1.5 million clones, 95% to 99% appearing once. The sequencing sample was made of naive CD4+ T cells sorted from blood. Subset meaning: CD45RA+ positively selected. These receptors all come from a man under 40 in good health.

This chain joins TRBV7-9 and TRBJ2-3; 8 nucleotides align to TRBD2. Germline trimming cut 5 bases from V and 5 bases from J; bases unmatched to any gene: 6. Germline-derived CDR1 and CDR2 are SEHNR and FQNEAQ (reference sequence). This CDR3 has 14 residues. In DNA, the CDR3 is TGTGCCAGCAGCCAGCGGGAGTTAGGAGATACGCAGTATTTT. Its protein product is CASSQRELGDTQYF.

The chain has TRBV28 and TRBJ1-5; D is perhaps TRBD1 (5 bases). V was clipped by 3 bases and J by 9 bases, with 21 bases between them. The CDR3 has 16 amino acids. The germline gives CDR1 MDHEN, CDR2 SYDVKM. The CDR3 sequence is CASSFPWGGSLGPQHF. The DNA for the CDR3 is TGTGCCAGCAGTTTCCCCTGGGGGGGATCGCTCGGGCCCCAGCATTTT.

As concerns this clone: Other DNA sequences within the sample encode an identical CDR3. The CDR3 DNA is TGCGCCAGCAGCGGGACAGGGCCCTCCTACGAGCAGTACTTC. It is translated as CASSGTGPSYEQYF. The V gene is TRBV5-1, the J gene TRBJ2-7, with TRBD1 matching over 9 bases. Germline values: CDR1 SGHRS, CDR2 YFSETQ. The V and J ends lost 4 bases and 0 bases, in that order; junction bases with no gene match: 2. The CDR3 consists of 14 residues.

The chain joins TRBV9 to TRBJ2-4, with TRBD1 matching over 8 bases. This CDR3 spans 16 amino acids. The junction had 4 bases not matched to a gene; V was cut back by 2 bases and J by 0 bases. The germline V gene encodes CDR1 SGDLS and CDR2 YYNGEE. CDR3 sequence reads: CASSVTGAPAKNIQYF. In DNA, the CDR3 is TGTGCCAGCAGCGTGACAGGGGCCCCAGCCAAAAACATTCAGTACTTC.

The V and J genes are TRBV18 and TRBJ2-5; TRBD1 matches at 8 bases. Germline V lookup: CDR1 KGHSH, CDR2 LQKENI. V shed 2 bases, J shed 5 bases, and the junction held 10 bases outside the gene matches. The CDR3 has 16 amino acids. The CDR3 is CASSPVETGVLETQYF. For the CDR3, the DNA is TGTGCCAGCTCACCAGTAGAGACAGGGGTTCTCGAGACCCAGTACTTC.